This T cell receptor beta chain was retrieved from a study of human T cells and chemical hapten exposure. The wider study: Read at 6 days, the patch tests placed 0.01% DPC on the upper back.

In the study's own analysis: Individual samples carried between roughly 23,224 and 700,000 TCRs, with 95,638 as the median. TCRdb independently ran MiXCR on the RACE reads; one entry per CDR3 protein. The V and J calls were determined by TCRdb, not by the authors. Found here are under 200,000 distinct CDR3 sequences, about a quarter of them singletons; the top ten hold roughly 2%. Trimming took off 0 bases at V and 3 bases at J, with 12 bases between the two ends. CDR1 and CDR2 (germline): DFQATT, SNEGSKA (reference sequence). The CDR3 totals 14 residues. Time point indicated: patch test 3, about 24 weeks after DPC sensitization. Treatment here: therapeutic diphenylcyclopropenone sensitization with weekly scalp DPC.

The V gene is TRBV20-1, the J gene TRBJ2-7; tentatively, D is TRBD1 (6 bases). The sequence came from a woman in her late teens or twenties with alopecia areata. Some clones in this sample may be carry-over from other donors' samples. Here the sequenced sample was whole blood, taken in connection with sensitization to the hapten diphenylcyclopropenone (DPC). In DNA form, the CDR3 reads TGCAGTGCTAGAGACCCTAGGACAGACTACGAGCAGTACTTC. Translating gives CSARDPRTDYEQYF.